This T cell receptor beta chain was found in a study of T cells in Graves' hyperthyroidism and ophthalmopathy. Ten or more counts support this clonotype. TCR beta CDR3 regions were amplified from RNA transcripts. The TCR CDR3 first-round RT-PCR relied on the HTBI primer set. TCRdb used MiXCR to reprocess the multiplex PCR reads, holding one entry per CDR3 protein. This sample has 560,000 or so distinct CDR3 sequences; approximately 20% occur once, and the top ten carry roughly 50%. Trimming removed 0 bases at V and 0 bases at J, with 19 bases between. The length of the CDR3 is 18 residues. Germline values: CDR1 SGHRS, CDR2 YFSETQ.

Sequenced material: blood. The V gene is TRBV5-1, the J gene TRBJ2-7; the D gene is possibly TRBD2 (6 bases). The TCR originated in a man aged 35 to 55 with Graves' ophthalmopathy. CDR3 nucleotides: TGCGCCAGCAGCTTGGCGGGGGTGGCTGCCGCAAGCTCCTACGAGCAGTACTTC. This gives the protein CASSLAGVAAASSYEQYF.